The present T cell receptor (beta chain) was sequenced within a study of Ad26.COV2.S vaccination and SARS-CoV-2 variants. Study-level points and caveats: Vaccine recipients showed a spike-specific TCR breadth that was higher than in placebo recipients.

A word on this clone: Its matching antigen is unknown.

Looked up from germline, CDR1 is SQVTM and CDR2 is ANQGSEA. CDR3 length equals 14 residues. V shed 7 bases and J shed 2 bases, with 18 bases lying between them. Regarding treatment: some 20 received Ad26.COV2.S at low or high dose, single or two shots; 5 received placebo; per-sample allocation not given. Repertoires come from day 63 after the first vaccine or placebo injection. Repertoires were generated with immunoSEQ multiplex PCR, while TCRdb's copy carries only in-frame clones and drops some. The sample contains about 680,000 clones, around 90% of which appear only once. The sample in question was peripheral blood, obtained in a trial of Ad26.COV2.S vaccine versus placebo. The chain carries TRBV29-1 and TRBJ2-7; D unclear. This clonotype originated in a person between 18 and 65 years old who received the Ad26.COV2.S COVID-19 vaccine or a placebo. In DNA form, the CDR3 reads TGCAGCGCCTTGACTCATCAAGGGACCTACGAGCAGTACTTC. As protein: CSALTHQGTYEQYF.